This TCR beta chain was sequenced for a study of T cells in Graves' hyperthyroidism and ophthalmopathy. Germline V gene sequence: CDR1 SQVTM, CDR2 ANQGSEA. The CDR3 loop spans 12 amino acids. This clonotype appeared a few times. What it binds is not known. Based on clinical symptoms, serum thyroxine and TRAb, thyroid ultrasound and orbital computed tomography, diagnoses were reached. Blood was drawn at first hyperthyroidism diagnosis, before any ophthalmopathy symptoms. General study findings and limits: Among thyroid clonotypes expanded above 0.001, most also appeared in blood.

TCR beta CDR3 region amplification was performed from RNA transcripts. HTBI primers were employed in a first-round RT-PCR of the TCR CDR3. TCRdb passed the multiplex PCR reads through MiXCR, listing each CDR3 protein once. The sample has about 720,000 distinct CDR3 sequences, roughly 20% seen once; the top ten hold over 15%. Sequencing was carried out using blood. The rearrangement uses TRBV29-1 and TRBJ1-2; possibly TRBD1 for D (5 bases). The sequence was collected from a woman aged 45-65 years with Graves' hyperthyroidism that later progressed to Graves' ophthalmopathy. CDR3 nucleotides: TGCAGATACCTTCGACAGAGCTATGGCTACACCTTC. This sequence encodes CRYLRQSYGYTF.